These 19 T cell receptor beta chains were all obtained from the same sample, sequenced in a study of a mutant IDH1 vaccine in newly diagnosed glioma (dated by TCRdb to about 2021). Libraries were built with the immunoSEQ multiplex PCR assay. Sourced from immuneACCESS, this table was stored by TCRdb with only in-frame sequences that have V and J called. A share of the clones is absent; for the studies checked, an unresolved V gene accounts for under half, and the remainder has no known explanation. In this sample the table shows 70,000 to 100,000 clones, more than 65% of which occur a single time. The top ten constitute about 5.6% of the sample. In light of the paper, this sample's time point label describes: baseline, week 1 (first vaccination visit). The intended sense of this specimen's treatment or condition label: pre-vaccination baseline after standard-of-care therapy. The input for sequencing was PBMCs, taken from a glioma patient treated with radiotherapy, temozolomide or both. These receptors came from a middle-aged man with glioma. Some clones in this sample may be carry-over from other donors' samples.

V is TRBV6-5 and J is TRBJ1-4; no clear D gene. V was pared by 5 bases and J by 3 bases, with 10 bases between. The CDR3 sequence is 14 residues long. The V gene's germline CDR1 is MNHEY and CDR2 SVGAGI. In DNA, the CDR3 is TGTGCCAGCAGTCGGGCCCTTTCTAATGAAAAACTGTTTTTT. Protein product: CASSRALSNEKLFF.

J is TRBJ2-6 and V is TRBV5-1; TRBD1 matches 9 bases. The CDR3 extends over 18 amino acids. With V trimmed by 4 bases and J by 0 bases, 8 bases remained unmatched. CDR1 and CDR2 from the germline V gene are SGHRS and YFSETQ. The CDR3 nucleotides are TGCGCCAGCAGCGTATCCGGGACAGGGAGCTCTGGGGCCAACGTCCTGACTTTC. The encoded protein is CASSVSGTGSSGANVLTF.

This clone has only a few counts. The J gene is TRBJ2-1, the V gene TRBV11-3, with D unclear. This CDR3 contains 15 residues. Trimming removed 5 bases at V and 2 bases at J, with 13 bases between. Germline V gene sequence: CDR1 SGHNT, CDR2 YENEEA. In DNA, the CDR3 is TGTGCCAGCAGCAAAAGTGGCGTTCCCTACAATGAGCAGTTCTTC. This encodes CASSKSGVPYNEQFF. Looking up the rest from reference TRBV11-3 and TRBJ2-1 gives the full variable domain: EAGVVQSPRYKIIEKKQPVAFWCNPISGHNTLYWYLQNLGQGPELLIRYENEEAVDDSQLPKDRFSAERLKGVDSTLKIQPAELGDSAVYLCASSKSGVPYNEQFFGPGTRLTVL.

The chain uses TRBV4-1 and TRBJ2-2; D tentatively reads TRBD1 or TRBD2 (6 bases each). The ends were cut back, 1 base at V and 7 bases at J, with 19 bases in the middle. Per the germline V gene, CDR1 is MGHRA and CDR2 is YSYEKL. The CDR3 totals 17 residues. The CDR3 is CASSQARVREQGGELFF. The CDR3 DNA is TGCGCCAGCAGCCAAGCTAGGGTGCGGGAACAGGGCGGGGAGCTGTTTTTT.

This clone was detected only once. V gene TRBV2 combines with J gene TRBJ2-5, with 9 bases identical to TRBD1. CDR1 is SNHLY and CDR2 is FYNNEI in the germline V gene. V was clipped by 6 bases and J by 4 bases; unmatched bases: 9. The CDR3 is 15 amino acids. The CDR3 here is CASRGQGIFGETQYF. CDR3 DNA sequence: TGTGCCAGCAGGGGACAGGGTATTTTTGGAGAGACCCAGTACTTC. The complete variable domain, with remaining parts taken from reference TRBV2 and TRBJ2-5, reads EPEVTQTPSHQVTQMGQEVILRCVPISNHLYFYWYRQILGQKVEFLVSFYNNEISEKSEIFDDQFSVERPDGSNFTLKIRSTKLEDSAMYFCASRGQGIFGETQYFGPGTRLLVL.

The gene calls are TRBV10-2 and TRBJ2-7, with TRBD2 matching 8 bases. CDR3 length: 14 residues. Germline assignment: CDR1 WSHSY and CDR2 SAAADI. V trimming: 4 bases; J trimming: 2 bases; junction bases outside the gene matches: 4. CDR3 DNA sequence: TGCGCCAGCAGTGCGGGACTAGTCGCCTACGAGCAGTACTTC. This encodes CASSAGLVAYEQYF.

The genes are TRBV4-1 and TRBJ2-7, with 12 nucleotides matching TRBD2. There are 15 residues in the CDR3. V gave up 1 base and J gave up 7 bases; unmatched junction bases: 5. Germline V gene lookup returns CDR1 MGHRA and CDR2 YSYEKL. The CDR3 reads CASSQGLAGGREQYF. CDR3 sequence (DNA): TGCGCCAGCAGCCAAGGGCTAGCGGGGGGGCGTGAGCAGTACTTC.

This rearrangement joins TRBV25-1 to TRBJ2-5; TRBD1 might be the D (5 bases). This CDR3 region has 18 residues. The germline CDR1 and CDR2 sequences are MGHDK and SYGVNS. Trimming took off 2 bases at V and 5 bases at J, with 24 bases between the two ends. The CDR3 DNA follows: TGTGCCAGCAGTGAACCCAGGGTTCTGGAATGGTTGGGGGAGACCCAGTACTTC. Translating it yields CASSEPRVLEWLGETQYF. Drawing the rest from reference TRBV25-1 and TRBJ2-5, the complete variable domain is EADIYQTPRYLVIGTGKKITLECSQTMGHDKMYWYQQDPGMELHLIHYSYGVNSTEKGDLSSESTVSRIRTEHFPLTLESARPSHTSQYLCASSEPRVLEWLGETQYFGPGTRLLVL.

This sequence joins TRBV5-4 and TRBJ2-2; tentatively, D is TRBD1 or TRBD2 (7 bases each). The CDR3 runs 18 residues. The germline gives CDR1 SGHNT, CDR2 YYREEE (reference sequence). With 4 bases removed from V and 3 bases from J, the gap between germline ends came to 22 bases. CDR3 coding DNA: TGTGCCAGCAGCCCAGGGGGGGGTCTGGATCGGGACACCGGGGAGCTGTTTTTT. Translating it yields CASSPGGGLDRDTGELFF. The complete variable domain, with remaining parts taken from reference TRBV5-4 and TRBJ2-2, reads ETGVTQSPTHLIKTRGQQVTLRCSSQSGHNTVSWYQQALGQGPQFIFQYYREEENGRGNFPPRFSGLQFPNYSSELNVNALELDDSALYLCASSPGGGLDRDTGELFFGEGSRLTVL.

This chain joins TRBV5-1 and TRBJ1-1; D uncertain. The V end lost 0 bases, the J end lost 5 bases, and 8 bases lay between the germline ends. CDR3 length: 13 amino acids. The V gene's germline CDR1 is SGHRS and CDR2 YFSETQ. CDR3 bases: TGCGCCAGCAGCTTGGGGTTTGAAACTGAAGCTTTCTTT. Its translation: CASSLGFETEAFF.

The chain combines TRBV27 with TRBJ2-7, with D uncertain. The V gene's germline CDR1 is MNHEY and CDR2 SMNVEV (reference sequence). Trimming stripped 5 bases from V and 4 bases from J, with 12 bases between. This CDR3 has 13 amino acids. The CDR3 nucleotides read TGTGCCAGCAGTCCCCTTCCTTCTTACGAGCAGTACTTC. Protein product: CASSPLPSYEQYF.

The chain links TRBV5-1 to TRBJ2-2; D is perhaps TRBD1 (6 bases). The CDR3 covers 16 residues. V was pared by 0 bases and J by 2 bases, with 11 bases between. Per the germline V gene, CDR1 is SGHRS and CDR2 is YFSETQ. The CDR3: CASSLGGTINTGELFF. The CDR3 nucleotides read TGCGCCAGCAGCTTGGGGGGGACAATAAACACCGGGGAGCTGTTTTTT.

V and J are TRBV10-3 and TRBJ2-1; D may be TRBD1 (5 bases). The CDR3 runs to 16 residues. The germline V and J ends were trimmed by 3 bases and 2 bases, with 14 bases remaining between them. From germline, CDR1 is ENHRY and CDR2 SYGVKD. The CDR3 nucleotides are TGTGCCATCAGTGATTTAGGGCTGGGGCCCTACAATGAGCAGTTCTTC. This codes for CAISDLGLGPYNEQFF.

This chain links TRBV2 with TRBJ2-3, with D possibly called TRBD1 or TRBD2 (6 bases each). The length of the CDR3 is 15 residues. Looked up from germline, CDR1 is SNHLY and CDR2 is FYNNEI. The V end lost 3 bases, the J end lost 10 bases, and 20 bases lay between the germline ends. The CDR3 sequence: CASSEDRGPRRAQYF. The CDR3 DNA reads TGTGCCAGCAGTGAGGACCGGGGGCCCCGCAGGGCGCAGTATTTT.

The chain recombines TRBV9 with TRBJ2-3; 9 bases align to TRBD2. The CDR3 contains 15 residues. The germline V gene encodes CDR1 SGDLS and CDR2 YYNGEE. The J segment lost 4 bases and the V segment lost 0 bases, leaving 3 bases of the junction unmatched. The CDR3 DNA follows: TGTGCCAGCAGCGTAGGGCGGGGGGGCCCAGATACGCAGTATTTT. Translating gives CASSVGRGGPDTQYF.

The rearrangement joins TRBV5-8 to TRBJ2-7; 8 bases match TRBD2. V gave up 5 bases and J gave up 0 bases; unmatched junction bases: 4. CDR3 length: 14 residues. Per germline, CDR1 SGHTS and CDR2 YDEGEE. The CDR3 here is CASSKRGSSYEQYF. Written as DNA, the CDR3 is TGTGCCAGCAGTAAGCGGGGGAGCTCCTACGAGCAGTACTTC. The full variable domain, in which reference TRBV5-8 and TRBJ2-7 provide the parts outside the CDR3, is EAGVTQSPTHLIKTRGQQATLRCSPISGHTSVYWYQQALGLGLQFLLWYDEGEERNRGNFPPRFSGRQFPNYSSELNVNALELEDSALYLCASSKRGSSYEQYFGPGTRLTVT.

The chain couples TRBV14 to TRBJ2-3, with 14 bases matching TRBD2. CDR3 length equals 17 residues. CDR1 SGHDN and CDR2 FVKESK come from the germline V gene. V was clipped by 1 base and J by 2 bases; unmatched bases: 2. The CDR3 DNA reads TGTGCCAGCAGCCAAGGACTAGCGGGGGGGTCCACAGATACGCAGTATTTT. Its protein is CASSQGLAGGSTDTQYF.

V and J are TRBV5-1 and TRBJ1-5; D is uncertain. V shed 0 bases and J shed 5 bases, with 6 bases lying between them. Germline values: CDR1 SGHRS, CDR2 YFSETQ. The CDR3 sequence is 13 residues long. In DNA form, the CDR3 reads TGCGCCAGCAGCTTGGCCGGGGATCAGCCCCAGCATTTT. The encoded protein is CASSLAGDQPQHF. Filled out from reference TRBV5-1 and TRBJ1-5, the complete variable domain reads KAGVTQTPRYLIKTRGQQVTLSCSPISGHRSVSWYQQTPGQGLQFLFEYFSETQRNKGNFPGRFSGRQFSNSRSEMNVSTLELGDSALYLCASSLAGDQPQHFGDGTRLSIL.

This chain connects TRBV6-1 to TRBJ2-3; D might be TRBD1 or TRBD2, each matching 5 bases. V gave up 10 bases and J gave up 2 bases, with 16 bases separating them. This CDR3 has 14 residues. Germline V lookup: CDR1 MNHNS, CDR2 SASEGT. The CDR3 DNA is TGTGCCACCTCCGGGGTCGGGACCACAGATACGCAGTATTTT. It is translated as CATSGVGTTDTQYF.